This T cell receptor (beta chain) was found in a study of cytomegalovirus exposure and HLA in healthy donors. This PCR relied on a set of 60 Vbeta primers and 13 Jbeta primers. Measured with immunoSEQ multiplex PCR; TCRdb has only the in-frame clones, and not every one. The data contain fewer than 250,000 clones, over 60% of them singletons. Broader study findings: Donors belonging to an Asian-associated ancestry cluster reportedly showed fewer N-insertions in productive TCRs than the 666-donor mean, according to what a later analysis found. Among TCR beta chains, those listed as cytomegalovirus-associated numbered about 150. Reports indicate that TCR beta sequences accurately predicted the HLA-A and HLA-B alleles of most subjects.

This clone was seen only once. The target antigen is unknown. The sample comprised PBMCs. This receptor was obtained from a woman aged 35 to 49 in good health and CMV-seronegative.

The CDR3 bases are TGTGCCAGCAGCGTAGATTTTGGGGGGGCCCAAACGCACAATGAGCAGTTCTTC. It encodes CASSVDFGGAQTHNEQFF. The V gene is TRBV9, the J gene TRBJ2-1; the D gene is possibly TRBD2 (7 bases). The CDR3 loop spans 18 amino acids. The germline V gene has CDR1 SGDLS and CDR2 YYNGEE. Trimming took off 0 bases at V and 5 bases at J, with 21 bases between the two ends.